Described below is a single T cell receptor beta chain sequence and its context. Donors came from a validation cohort of approximately 110 subjects, distinct from the first 666-subject cohort. This sample stems from a study of cytomegalovirus exposure and HLA in healthy donors. Sequencing was performed with immunoSEQ multiplex PCR; in TCRdb, only in-frame clones are kept and a portion is missing. Here the sample spans 90,000 to 150,000 clones, about 84% being singletons. Germline loops: CDR1 SGHRS, CDR2 YFSETQ. This CDR3 has 16 amino acids. The germline V and J ends were trimmed by 0 bases and 5 bases, with 12 bases remaining between them.

Specimen: PBMCs. The chain has TRBV5-1 and TRBJ1-6, with unresolved D. This sequence was found in a woman between 25 and 40 years old in good health and CMV-seronegative. CDR3 nucleotide sequence: TGCGCCAGCAGCTTGGTAACCCTTACTGATAATTCACCCCTCCACTTT. This encodes CASSLVTLTDNSPLHF.